This record concerns one TCR beta chain sequence. The antigen is unknown. Trimming removed 4 bases from V and 10 bases from J; junction bases left unmatched: 10. Germline CDR1 and CDR2: SGHTA and FQGTGA. This CDR3 spans 14 amino acids. This record belongs to a study of cytomegalovirus exposure and HLA in healthy donors. Study-level information: Genetic ancestry analysis placed more than 80% of the 398 donors that were genotyped in the Caucasian-associated cluster. Whole-study results and caveats: In a later analysis, the majority of CMV-associated beta chains seemingly showed HLA restriction.

The primer mix had 60 Vbeta and 13 Jbeta primers. As originally analysed: The authors later counted 65 million to 90 million unique TCR beta chains, 9 million to 14 million of them shared. Method: immunoSEQ multiplex PCR; TCRdb's copy keeps in-frame clones and lacks some. The V and J calls and clone size were taken over from that table, and D and trimming were inferred from the DNA. The sample lists about 95,000 clones, 78% seen once, with approximately 4% in the top ten. Sequencing input: PBMCs. This chain connects TRBV7-3 to TRBJ2-1; 7 nucleotides agree with TRBD1. The TCR was taken from a woman between 40 and 55 years old in good health and CMV-seropositive. CDR3 coding DNA: TGTGCCAGCAGCTCCCTGGACAGGTTGGACGAGCAGTTCTTC. This codes for CASSSLDRLDEQFF.